This T cell receptor beta chain was recorded in a study of regulatory T cells in long-lasting Graves disease. The time point is: newly diagnosed GD, antithyroid drugs for less than 3 months. The TCR library was made from RNA extracted from PBMCs. An endocrinology department located in Xi'an, China, was where the patients came from. Relying on iRepertoire HTBI primers and Arm-PCR of CDR3 regions, the team built TCR beta libraries. TCRdb recomputed calls from the multiplex PCR reads with MiXCR, one row per CDR3 protein. The table includes a few hundred thousand distinct CDR3 sequences, over 12% detected once. The germline CDR1 and CDR2 sequences are MNHEY and SVGEGT. Losses at the gene ends were 6 bases for V and 7 bases for J; bases not matched to a gene: 9. The CDR3 spans 16 residues. This sample was shared with a second study, whose subject was T cells in Graves' hyperthyroidism and ophthalmopathy. That paper adds: RT-PCR in the first round (using the HTBI primer set) targeted the TCR CDR3.

The rearrangement links TRBV6-2 or TRBV6-3 to TRBJ2-2, with 12 bases that match TRBD2. The clonotype originates from a woman in her 40s with Graves disease. The source material was peripheral blood mononuclear cells (PBMCs), sampled at new diagnosis, from a patient treated with antithyroid drugs. The CDR3 protein is CASRRQTSGSRGELFF. The CDR3, as DNA: TGTGCCAGCAGGCGTCAGACTAGCGGGAGTCGCGGGGAGCTGTTTTTT.